These T cell receptor beta chains were read from a single sample in a study of blood T cell repertoires in COVID-19. TCRdb's table, derived via immunoSEQ multiplex PCR, lists solely in-frame clones and lacks some. The table shows some 190,000 clones, with roughly four fifths occurring only once. Sequenced sample: peripheral blood. Source of these receptors: a woman between 35 and 50 years old with COVID-19, enrolled during active disease. Each CDR3 is given without its conserved first and last residue.

J,V,CDR3
TRBJ1-3,TRBV9,ASSERQVEDTIY
TRBJ2-5,TRBV20-1,SANELGPRTQY
TRBJ2-7,TRBV11-2,ASSLGTGLTYEQY
TRBJ2-1,TRBV6-5,ASSIQGNEQF
TRBJ1-2,TRBV28,ASSFRGRNYGYT
TRBJ2-2,TRBV19,ASRGTSGGASIGELF
TRBJ2-1,TRBV12-5,ASGGSGRASEQF
TRBJ1-5,TRBV3-1/TRBV3-2,ASSPDRGGGQPQH
TRBJ1-2,TRBV6-5,ASRNYGQGGDGYT
TRBJ2-1,TRBV27,ASRLARYNEQF
TRBJ1-1,TRBV7-3,ASKSGHYVTEAF
TRBJ1-3,TRBV10-3,AISETVVWGTDSTKGRSGNTIY
TRBJ2-1,TRBV3-1/TRBV3-2,ASSLYGGNEQF
TRBJ2-1,TRBV13,ASRGLAGISSYNEQF
TRBJ2-1,TRBV9,ASATSGTGDNEQF
TRBJ1-1,TRBV28,ASRSGGEGPNTEAF
TRBJ2-3,TRBV20-1,SASLADTQY
TRBJ1-3,TRBV28,ATRGTDGNTIY
TRBJ2-5,TRBV7-8,ASSGGTGNQETQY
TRBJ2-7,TRBV27,ASSPSSYEQY
TRBJ1-3,TRBV5-6,ASSSPGGPGNTIY
TRBJ1-2,TRBV15,ATSPINKGALGGYT
TRBJ2-1,TRBV3-1/TRBV3-2,ASSRGTPREQF
TRBJ1-2,TRBV5-6,ASGKDRLKYGYT
TRBJ1-1,TRBV6-6,ASSYQGNTEAF
TRBJ1-5,TRBV18,ASSNGGRQPQH
TRBJ1-1,TRBV9,ASSVGRDTEAF
TRBJ1-5,TRBV2,ASSDPARGHGQPQH
TRBJ2-5,TRBV13,ASSRRLADQETQY
TRBJ2-1,TRBV2,ASSESRETRGF
TRBJ2-3,TRBV29-1,SVSGENTDTQY
TRBJ2-3,TRBV7-7,ASSPGTGATDTQY
TRBJ1-5,TRBV30,AWSQPGGYQPQH
TRBJ2-1,TRBV3-1/TRBV3-2,ASSQVHGLGLANEQF
TRBJ2-7,TRBV3-1/TRBV3-2,ASSLDSPYEQY
TRBJ2-5,TRBV24-1,ATSVGSGSGEKETQY
TRBJ2-1,TRBV5-1,ASSSGLAVAYNEQF
TRBJ2-5,TRBV5-1,ASSLGQGQETQY
TRBJ2-5,TRBV18,ASSPPGTGKAQY
TRBJ1-4,TRBV2,ASNMRDREKLF
TRBJ1-4,TRBV7-9,ASSGGQGTEKLF
TRBJ2-1,TRBV5-1,ASSSGKLAGGSTLNEQF
TRBJ1-1,TRBV7-8,ASSLITEAF
TRBJ2-3,TRBV14,ASSQDGEIYIDTQY
TRBJ1-3,TRBV18,ASSPRQANTIY
TRBJ2-1,TRBV19,ASSRGLADNEQF
TRBJ2-5,TRBV7-8,ASSSLGLAGAETQY
TRBJ1-1,TRBV28,ASSLLPGNTEAF